This TCR beta chain was observed in a study of blood T cell repertoires in COVID-19. Across the whole study: COVID-19 samples from acute and convalescent phases originated in the United States, Italy and Spain. Sources were T cells, B-cell-depleted T cells, or PBMCs; the material itself was cDNA or gDNA.

V shed 6 bases and J shed 2 bases, with 11 bases lying between them. Per germline, CDR1 SNHLY and CDR2 FYNNEI. This CDR3 contains 14 residues. In the authors' workflow: Amplification of reference gene primers provided the estimated nucleated cell counts. Sequencing was performed with immunoSEQ multiplex PCR; in TCRdb, only in-frame clones are kept and a portion is missing. V and J calls and clone size are given by that table; D and trimming were obtained from the DNA. The table has roughly 100,000 clones, around nine tenths seen once. The rearrangement joins TRBV2 to TRBJ1-5; tentative D call: TRBD1 (6 bases). The sequence was collected from a woman older than 75 with acute or convalescent COVID-19. Sequenced input: peripheral blood. Here the CDR3 DNA reads TGTGCCAGCAGCGATACAGGGCGCAATCAGCCCCAGCATTTT. Translated: CASSDTGRNQPQHF. The full variable domain, its missing parts supplied by reference TRBV2 and TRBJ1-5, is EPEVTQTPSHQVTQMGQEVILRCVPISNHLYFYWYRQILGQKVEFLVSFYNNEISEKSEIFDDQFSVERPDGSNFTLKIRSTKLEDSAMYFCASSDTGRNQPQHFGDGTRLSIL.